This T cell receptor (beta chain) originates from a study of vaccination effects on CD4 cells after COVID-19. Concerning this clone: What it recognizes is unknown.

The study's findings and limits: Sampling in the study covered few convalescent patients and included no early post-infection timepoints.

CDR1 SGHRS and CDR2 YFSETQ come from the germline V gene. There are 15 residues in the CDR3. Trimming stripped 4 bases from V and 1 base from J, with 12 bases between. Assay: immunoSEQ multiplex PCR; the TCRdb copy retains only in-frame clones and omits some. Of about 79,000 clones listed, approximately 81% are singletons. Sequencing in the ViraFEST assay came after antigen-specific CD4+ T cells had been expanded with viral peptide pools, which were used to stimulate PBMC. Having been cultured for less than 12 days, the cells underwent CD4+ T cell isolation. Vaccinees lacked prior SARS-CoV-2 infection and tested negative for nucleocapsid antibodies. A density of about 2.2 million PBMC per well was used; these cells were cultured with about 9.1 IU/ml IL-2 and about 10 ug/ml peptides. On days 3 and 7, fresh IL-2 medium replaced half the medium.

The sequences come from CD4+ T cells from PBMCs cultured with HCoV-229E spike peptides, collected before COVID-19 vaccination. The sequence came from a human donor who received a COVID-19 vaccine. This chain joins TRBV5-1 and TRBJ1-3; tentatively, D is TRBD1 (6 bases). This chain's CDR3 is CASSAVQGSGNTIYF. The CDR3 DNA reads TGCGCCAGCAGCGCGGTACAGGGTTCTGGAAACACCATATATTTT.